The 29 T cell receptor beta chains below come from one sample, sequenced in a study of OX40 agonist ivuxolimab in advanced cancers. The repertoire was sequenced with immunoSEQ multiplex PCR; TCRdb's copy has only in-frame clones and lacks some. This table holds 30,000 to 40,000 clones, about nine tenths found once. Sequenced here: CD4+ or CD8+ T cells sorted from blood, sampled in a trial of the OX40 agonist ivuxolimab. These receptors all come from an adult with an advanced solid tumor such as melanoma, head and neck, liver or kidney cancer.

The rearrangement joins TRBV29-1 to TRBJ1-1, with 8 bases identical to TRBD1. The CDR3 loop spans 10 amino acids. With V trimmed by 6 bases and J by 8 bases, 2 bases remained unmatched. The germline gives CDR1 SQVTM, CDR2 ANQGSEA. The CDR3 protein is CSVGDREAFF. The CDR3 DNA sequence: TGCAGCGTGGGGGACAGGGAAGCTTTCTTT.

The chain employs TRBV6-5 and TRBJ2-2; TRBD1 matches at 9 bases. The CDR3 is made up of 15 amino acids. Trimming cost V 6 bases and J 1 base; bases outside gene matches: 3. Germline CDR1 reads MNHEY; CDR2 reads SVGAGI. This CDR3 is CASSSGQGNTGELFF. The DNA for the CDR3 is TGTGCCAGCAGCTCGGGACAGGGGAACACCGGGGAGCTGTTTTTT.

The chain employs TRBV2 and TRBJ2-7; D ambiguous. Germline V gene lookup returns CDR1 SNHLY and CDR2 FYNNEI. Trimming took off 3 bases at V and 2 bases at J, with 8 bases between the two ends. The CDR3 runs to 13 residues. CDR3 coding DNA: TGTGCCAGCAGTGATTCATTTACCTACGAGCAGTACTTC. This codes for CASSDSFTYEQYF.

CDR3 bases: TGTGCCAGCAGTCTAGTGTCCACCGGGGAGCTGTTTTTT. It is translated as CASSLVSTGELFF. The genes are TRBV28 and TRBJ2-2, with D unclear. V was pared by 5 bases and J by 4 bases, with 8 bases between. This CDR3 has 13 amino acids. The germline V gene encodes CDR1 MDHEN and CDR2 SYDVKM.

The CDR3 is CASSSVGLAGDYNEQFF. In nucleotides, the CDR3 is TGTGCCAGCAGCTCGGTCGGACTAGCGGGGGACTACAATGAGCAGTTCTTC. J is TRBJ2-1 and V is TRBV5-4; TRBD2 agrees at 13 bases. Unmatched junction bases numbered 6, after V lost 3 bases and J lost 3 bases. Germline CDR1 is SGHNT and CDR2 is YYREEE (reference sequence). This CDR3 region has 17 residues.

The rearrangement uses TRBV19 and TRBJ1-5, with 12 nucleotides matching TRBD1. The CDR3 is made up of 20 amino acids. After removal of 3 bases from V and 2 bases from J, the junction contained 14 bases not matched to a gene. Germline V gene lookup returns CDR1 LNHDA and CDR2 SQIVND (reference sequence). The CDR3 region is CASSMPTGTGGPGGNQPQHF. Here the CDR3 DNA reads TGTGCCAGTAGTATGCCTACCGGGACAGGGGGCCCAGGGGGCAATCAGCCCCAGCATTTT. Looking up the rest from reference TRBV19 and TRBJ1-5 gives the full variable domain: DGGITQSPKYLFRKEGQNVTLSCEQNLNHDAMYWYRQDPGQGLRLIYYSQIVNDFQKGDIAEGYSVSREKKESFPLTVTSAQKNPTAFYLCASSMPTGTGGPGGNQPQHFGDGTRLSIL.

The V and J genes are TRBV7-2 and TRBJ1-1, with D maybe TRBD1 (5 bases). Between the trimmed V and J ends, which lost 2 bases and 0 bases, there was a span of 7 bases. The CDR3 extends over 14 amino acids. Germline V gives CDR1 SGHTA, CDR2 FQGNSA. The CDR3 loop is CASSLRTMNTEAFF. DNA of the CDR3: TGTGCCAGCAGCTTAAGGACAATGAACACTGAAGCTTTCTTT. Supplemented by reference TRBV7-2 and TRBJ1-1, the full variable domain reads GAGVSQSPSNKVTEKGKDVELRCDPISGHTALYWYRQSLGQGLEFLIYFQGNSAPDKSGLPSDRFSAERTGGSVSTLTIQRTQQEDSAVYLCASSLRTMNTEAFFGQGTRLTVV.

This chain connects TRBV28 to TRBJ2-1; D is unresolved. This CDR3 contains 11 residues. CDR1 is MDHEN and CDR2 is SYDVKM in the germline V gene. Trimming removed 4 bases at V and 10 bases at J, with 8 bases between. CDR3: CASSYQDEQFF. CDR3 nucleotides: TGTGCCAGCAGTTATCAGGACGAGCAGTTCTTC.

This chain uses TRBV11-2 with TRBJ2-1; 12 nucleotides match TRBD2. Trimming cost V 6 bases and J 8 bases; bases outside gene matches: 5. The CDR3 contains 14 residues. Germline CDR1 is SGHAT and CDR2 is FQNNGV. This CDR3 is CASRPSGGADEQFF. In nucleotides, the CDR3 is TGTGCCAGCAGACCTAGCGGGGGGGCCGATGAGCAGTTCTTC.

The chain employs TRBV6-1 and TRBJ1-2, with a tentative D call TRBD1 (5 bases). The CDR3 runs 14 residues. V shed 8 bases and J shed 4 bases, with 17 bases lying between them. Germline assignment: CDR1 MNHNS and CDR2 SASEGT. The CDR3 DNA is TGTGCCAGCCTAATCGGGGTTAGGGGCTATGGCTACACCTTC. Protein: CASLIGVRGYGYTF.

This chain uses TRBV6-1 with TRBJ1-1; 8 nucleotides align to TRBD1. The CDR3 is 14 residues long. The trim removed 7 bases at V and 6 bases at J, leaving 10 bases unmatched. From germline, CDR1 is MNHNS and CDR2 SASEGT. Here the CDR3 reads CASTHRTGQAEAFF. DNA for the CDR3: TGTGCCAGCACCCACAGGACAGGGCAAGCTGAAGCTTTCTTT.

The chain joins TRBV6-1 to TRBJ2-7, with TRBD2 matching over 10 bases. In germline, CDR1 is MNHNS, CDR2 SASEGT. With V trimmed by 5 bases and J by 2 bases, 3 bases remained unmatched. CDR3 length equals 14 residues. In nucleotides, the CDR3 is TGTGCCAGCAGTAGGACTAGCGGAGCCTACGAGCAGTACTTC. This encodes CASSRTSGAYEQYF.

The sample holds one count of this clone. Distinct nucleotide sequences in the sample also encode this CDR3. This rearrangement joins TRBV30 to TRBJ1-3; unclear D gene. Germline V gene data show CDR1 as GTSNPN and CDR2 as SVGIG (reference sequence). The CDR3 covers 12 residues. V was clipped by 0 bases and J by 4 bases, with 4 bases between them. In DNA form, the CDR3 reads TGTGCCTGGAGTGTATCGGGAAACACCATATATTTT. Translating it yields CAWSVSGNTIYF.

The V gene is TRBV4-2, the J gene TRBJ2-3, with TRBD2 matching over 9 bases. The trim removed 0 bases at V and 1 base at J, leaving 11 bases unmatched. Germline CDR1 and CDR2: LGHNA and YNFKEQ. The CDR3 extends over 19 amino acids. The CDR3 sequence is CASSQDIISGGRGTDTQYF. The CDR3 DNA is TGTGCCAGCAGCCAAGATATAATAAGCGGGGGGCGTGGCACAGATACGCAGTATTTT.

Remarks on this clone: Other DNA sequences in this specimen translate into the identical CDR3. The chain recombines TRBV9 with TRBJ2-1, with 8 bases fitting TRBD2. Germline-derived CDR1 and CDR2 are SGDLS and YYNGEE. This CDR3 spans 15 amino acids. Germline trimming cut 2 bases from V and 4 bases from J; bases unmatched to any gene: 5. The CDR3 nucleotides are TGTGCCAGCAGCGTTCGGCTAGCGGGTTACAATGAGCAGTTCTTC. Translated, it gives CASSVRLAGYNEQFF.

V gene TRBV19 combines with J gene TRBJ1-5, with unresolved D. Trimming took 3 bases from V and 0 from J, leaving 9 bases between them. The CDR3 contains 15 residues. The germline gives CDR1 LNHDA, CDR2 SQIVND (reference sequence). The CDR3 bases are TGTGCCAGTAGTATTTCGGGAGATAGCAATCAGCCCCAGCATTTT. It translates to CASSISGDSNQPQHF.

The V gene is TRBV27, the J gene TRBJ1-2, with D maybe TRBD1 (6 bases). Germline V gives CDR1 MNHEY, CDR2 SMNVEV (reference sequence). This CDR3 has 16 amino acids. The V end lost 6 bases, the J end lost 0 bases, and 17 bases lay between the germline ends. This CDR3 is CASSGQYPPSNYGYTF. CDR3 DNA sequence: TGTGCCAGCAGCGGACAGTACCCTCCCTCTAACTATGGCTACACCTTC.

This clone was observed a single time. The rearrangement joins TRBV6-5 to TRBJ1-1, with D hard to call. There are 16 residues in the CDR3. The V and J ends lost 0 bases and 1 base respectively, with 12 bases between them. Germline-derived CDR1 and CDR2 are MNHEY and SVGAGI. CDR3 loop: CASSYSSIPANTEAFF. CDR3 sequence (DNA): TGTGCCAGCAGTTACTCGAGTATTCCGGCGAACACTGAAGCTTTCTTT.

The CDR3 region has the DNA TGTGCCAGCAGCTTTCCGGACTACAATGAGCAGTTCTTC. Translation: CASSFPDYNEQFF. The chain links TRBV5-4 to TRBJ2-1; no reliable D call. V lost 2 bases and J 3 bases, leaving 6 bases between the germline ends. Looked up from germline, CDR1 is SGHNT and CDR2 is YYREEE (reference sequence). The CDR3 spans 13 residues. Complete variable domain (other parts from reference TRBV5-4 and TRBJ2-1): ETGVTQSPTHLIKTRGQQVTLRCSSQSGHNTVSWYQQALGQGPQFIFQYYREEENGRGNFPPRFSGLQFPNYSSELNVNALELDDSALYLCASSFPDYNEQFFGPGTRLTVL.

The chain carries TRBV5-1 and TRBJ2-1; D may be TRBD2 (5 bases). Trimming took off 0 bases at V and 3 bases at J, with 10 bases between the two ends. Looked up from germline, CDR1 is SGHRS and CDR2 is YFSETQ. This CDR3 spans 15 amino acids. CDR3 DNA sequence: TGCGCCAGCAGCTTGGCACCGGGAATCTACAATGAGCAGTTCTTC. Translation gives CASSLAPGIYNEQFF.

The chain combines TRBV29-1 with TRBJ1-2; D uncertain. The CDR3 is 12 amino acids. Germline V gene data show CDR1 as SQVTM and CDR2 as ANQGSEA. V shed 3 bases and J shed 8 bases, with 13 bases lying between them. CDR3 nucleotides: TGCAGCGTTGATCGTATGATGTCCGGCTACACCTTC. Its translation is CSVDRMMSGYTF.

This clone was seen only once. The chain joins TRBV6-6 to TRBJ1-2; a weak D match, TRBD1 (6 bases). The CDR3 is made up of 13 amino acids. The V gene's germline CDR1 is MNHNY and CDR2 SVGAGI (reference sequence). The V and J ends lost 6 bases and 4 bases respectively, with 12 bases between them. The DNA of the CDR3 is TGTGCCAGCAGCCCGGACAGCCTCTATGGCTACACCTTC. Amino acid sequence: CASSPDSLYGYTF.

The chain uses TRBV4-1 and TRBJ2-1; no firm D call. This CDR3 is built from 15 residues. The germline V gene has CDR1 MGHRA and CDR2 YSYEKL. V was cut by 1 base and J by 6 bases, with 13 bases left in between. The CDR3 DNA is TGCGCCAGCAGCCAAGGTCTAGGCCCTTTCAATGAGCAGTTCTTC. It codes for CASSQGLGPFNEQFF.

The J gene is TRBJ2-5, the V gene TRBV28; D gene ambiguous. Matching the DNA end better, TRBJ2-7 makes the J call doubtful. The CDR3 runs 12 residues. Germline assignment: CDR1 MDHEN and CDR2 SYDVKM. The CDR3 sequence is CASSVTLDEQYF. The CDR3 bases are TGTGCCAGCAGTGTGACTTTAGACGAGCAGTACTTC.

The chain has TRBV10-3 and TRBJ1-2, with a weak D call TRBD1 (5 bases). Trimming took off 7 bases at V and 8 bases at J, with 20 bases between the two ends. Germline V lookup: CDR1 ENHRY, CDR2 SYGVKD. The CDR3 length is 14 residues. As DNA, the CDR3 is TGTGCCATCAACCTCAACCGGGACCGTCGGGGCTACACCTTC. Translating it yields CAINLNRDRRGYTF.

V is TRBV28 and J is TRBJ1-6; D is possibly TRBD1 (6 bases). CDR3 length: 12 amino acids. From germline, CDR1 is MDHEN and CDR2 SYDVKM. V was trimmed by 5 bases and J by 7 bases, leaving 6 bases between them. The CDR3 sequence is CASSTGNSPLHF. As DNA, the CDR3 is TGTGCCAGCAGTACAGGGAATTCACCCCTCCACTTT.

The V call is TRBV9, the J call TRBJ2-2; D perhaps matches TRBD1 (8 bases). Trimming stripped 0 bases from V and 5 bases from J, with 14 bases between. The CDR3 covers 16 residues. Germline V gives CDR1 SGDLS, CDR2 YYNGEE. The CDR3 loop is CASSVATQGGTGELFF. The CDR3 nucleotides are TGTGCCAGCAGCGTAGCTACACAGGGGGGGACCGGGGAGCTGTTTTTT.

V is TRBV30 and J is TRBJ1-5, with 7 bases lining up with TRBD1. V gave up 4 bases and J gave up 2 bases; unmatched junction bases: 2. This CDR3 is built from 13 residues. CDR1 and CDR2 from the germline V gene are GTSNPN and SVGIG (reference sequence). CDR3 amino acids: CAWTGGRNQPQHF. CDR3 nucleotides: TGTGCCTGGACAGGGGGTCGCAATCAGCCCCAGCATTTT.

This chain links TRBV6-5 with TRBJ1-4; possibly TRBD1 for D (6 bases). This CDR3 is built from 15 residues. The V and J ends lost 6 bases and 7 bases respectively, with 18 bases between them. Germline loops: CDR1 MNHEY, CDR2 SVGAGI. The CDR3 DNA follows: TGTGCCAGCAGCTTAACCCAGGGGACGTTTGAAAAACTGTTTTTT. Translating gives CASSLTQGTFEKLFF.